These 23 T cell receptor beta chains were all obtained from the same sample, sequenced in a study of radiation and T cells in renal cell carcinoma. Sequencing was performed with immunoSEQ multiplex PCR; in TCRdb, only in-frame clones are kept and a portion is missing. The table has about 24,000 clones, about 62% seen once. Treatment: treatment-naive control, cytoreductive nephrectomy. The sequenced sample was tumor tissue, obtained from a patient whose treatment was nephrectomy without radiotherapy. These receptors came from a man aged 40-49 years with renal cell carcinoma.

As DNA, the CDR3 is TGCGCCAGCAGCCAAGGTGCAACGGGGGGAAACACCGGGGAGCTGTTTTTT. Protein: CASSQGATGGNTGELFF. This chain uses TRBV4-3 with TRBJ2-2; 7 bases map to TRBD2. V lost 1 base to trimming and J lost 2 bases; unmatched junction nucleotides: 7. CDR1 is LGHNA and CDR2 is YSLEER in the germline V gene. The CDR3 runs to 17 residues.

The genes are TRBV5-1 and TRBJ2-1, with unresolved D. Germline CDR1 SGHRS, CDR2 YFSETQ. CDR3 size: 13 residues. V was pared by 6 bases and J by 6 bases, with 13 bases between. For the CDR3, the DNA is TGCGCCAGCACAAAAGGGCAGGTCAATGAGCAGTTCTTC. Amino acids: CASTKGQVNEQFF.

The chain carries TRBV19 and TRBJ1-4; tentative D call: TRBD1 (5 bases). The V gene lost 7 bases and the J gene lost 7 bases, with 19 bases spanning the gap. CDR3 length: 15 amino acids. From germline, CDR1 is LNHDA and CDR2 SQIVND (reference sequence). CDR3 loop: CASNSQGVRSEKLFF. CDR3 bases: TGTGCCAGTAACTCCCAGGGAGTTCGGAGTGAAAAACTGTTTTTT.

This chain connects TRBV27 to TRBJ1-2; no clear D. The CDR3 extends over 15 amino acids. From germline, CDR1 is MNHEY and CDR2 SMNVEV (reference sequence). Between the trimmed V and J ends, which lost 6 bases and 6 bases, there was a span of 20 bases. This CDR3 reads CASSRRGWGIDGYTF. In DNA, the CDR3 is TGTGCCAGCAGCCGCCGCGGGTGGGGAATTGATGGCTACACCTTC.

The rearrangement links TRBV18 to TRBJ2-5; possible D gene TRBD2, 5 bases. This CDR3 contains 14 residues. V lost 0 bases and J 2 bases, leaving 7 bases between the germline ends. The germline gives CDR1 KGHSH, CDR2 LQKENI. CDR3 sequence reads: CASSPPSGQETQYF. CDR3 in DNA: TGTGCCAGCTCACCACCCAGCGGTCAAGAGACCCAGTACTTC.

The CDR3 loop is CASSGRDSSRGAYGYTF. The CDR3 DNA sequence: TGTGCCAGCAGTGGCCGGGACAGCTCAAGGGGGGCCTATGGCTACACCTTC. The chain couples TRBV6-1 to TRBJ1-2; 7 bases align to TRBD1. Germline CDR1 and CDR2: MNHNS and SASEGT. The CDR3 runs to 17 residues. Trimming removed 4 bases from V and 4 bases from J; junction bases left unmatched: 15.

The J gene is TRBJ1-1, the V gene TRBV18; 8 bases agree with TRBD1. The germline CDR1 and CDR2 sequences are KGHSH and LQKENI. The CDR3 extends over 13 amino acids. V lost 4 bases to trimming and J lost 12 bases; unmatched junction nucleotides: 10. CDR3 in amino acids: CASSRGTGVNPFF. CDR3 nucleotides: TGTGCCAGCTCACGAGGGACAGGTGTGAACCCTTTCTTT. Together with reference TRBV18 and TRBJ1-1, the CDR3 gives the full variable domain: NAGVMQNPRHLVRRRGQEARLRCSPMKGHSHVYWYRQLPEEGLKFMVYLQKENIIDESGMPKERFSAEFPKEGPSILRIQQVVRGDSAAYFCASSRGTGVNPFFGQGTRLTVV.

J is TRBJ1-5 and V is TRBV7-2; the D is unclear. The CDR3 contains 13 residues. Trimming shortened V by 0 bases and J by 9 bases, and 9 bases separated the two germline ends. Germline V gene data show CDR1 as SGHTA and CDR2 as FQGNSA. This CDR3 reads CASSLAALRPQHF. The CDR3 bases are TGTGCCAGCAGCTTAGCGGCACTAAGGCCCCAGCATTTT.

In the case of this clone: The same CDR3 arises from other DNA sequences in this sample as well. The J gene is TRBJ2-1, the V gene TRBV6-1; 9 bases are a match to TRBD2. V was pared by 0 bases and J by 5 bases, with 5 bases of the junction left unmatched. Germline V gives CDR1 MNHNS, CDR2 SASEGT. This CDR3 contains 16 residues. CDR3 amino acids: CASSEASSGRNNEQFF. The CDR3 nucleotides are TGTGCCAGCAGTGAAGCTTCCAGCGGGAGGAACAATGAGCAGTTCTTC.

The chain uses TRBV27 and TRBJ2-6; TRBD1 matches 7 bases. This CDR3 is built from 15 residues. V lost 6 bases, J lost 2 bases, and 4 bases stayed unmatched. Germline-derived CDR1 and CDR2 are MNHEY and SMNVEV (reference sequence). CDR3 DNA: TGTGCCAGCAGCCCACAGGGGACTGGGGCCAACGTCCTGACTTTC. It translates to CASSPQGTGANVLTF.

This chain connects TRBV19 to TRBJ1-4; 7 nucleotides line up with TRBD1. The CDR3 spans 15 residues. The germline V gene has CDR1 LNHDA and CDR2 SQIVND (reference sequence). V was pared by 4 bases and J by 6 bases, with 8 bases of the junction left unmatched. The CDR3 DNA sequence: TGTGCCAGTAGTACCCGGGACAGTTCAGATGAAAAACTGTTTTTT. It codes for CASSTRDSSDEKLFF.

The chain couples TRBV4-1 to TRBJ2-7; no firm D call. This CDR3 has 16 amino acids. In germline, CDR1 is MGHRA, CDR2 YSYEKL. Trimming took off 0 bases at V and 2 bases at J, with 14 bases between the two ends. CDR3 in DNA: TGCGCCAGCAGCCAAGAATTGAACATTTTCACCTACGAGCAGTACTTC. This gives the protein CASSQELNIFTYEQYF.

This clone was counted between two and nine times. This rearrangement joins TRBV4-2 to TRBJ2-7; a possible D gene is TRBD2 (7 bases). The germline gives CDR1 LGHNA, CDR2 YNFKEQ. The CDR3 extends over 15 amino acids. Trimming shortened V by 4 bases and J by 4 bases, and 17 bases separated the two germline ends. As DNA, the CDR3 is TGTGCCAGCAGCCCCCAGCGGGGAGGGGGTTACGAGCAGTACTTC. Protein sequence: CASSPQRGGGYEQYF.

This chain links TRBV6-6 with TRBJ1-6; TRBD1 matches 7 bases. V dropped 0 bases and J dropped 5; count of bases not matched to a gene: 4. From germline, CDR1 is MNHNY and CDR2 SVGAGI (reference sequence). The CDR3 is 16 residues long. CDR3 sequence reads: CASSYSVTGDNSPLHF. CDR3 nucleotides: TGTGCCAGCAGTTACTCGGTTACAGGGGATAATTCACCCCTCCACTTT.

As DNA, the CDR3 is TGTGCCAGTAGTATTTCGGGGAACACTGAAGCTTTCTTT. Protein: CASSISGNTEAFF. The chain uses TRBV19 and TRBJ1-1; D is uncertain. Germline CDR1 LNHDA, CDR2 SQIVND (reference sequence). The CDR3 contains 13 residues. V was cut by 3 bases and J by 1 base, with 6 bases left in between.

This chain links TRBV5-5 with TRBJ1-1; D gene ambiguous. CDR1 and CDR2 (germline): SGHKS, YYEKEE (reference sequence). V dropped 4 bases and J dropped 3 bases, with 7 bases sitting between them. This CDR3 is built from 12 residues. The CDR3 sequence is CASSLEYTEAFF. In DNA form, the CDR3 reads TGTGCCAGCAGCCTCGAGTACACTGAAGCTTTCTTT.

The CDR3 here is CASSLVLSDHIQYF. The CDR3 coding sequence is TGTGCCAGCAGCTTAGTCTTAAGCGACCACATTCAGTACTTC. The chain uses TRBV7-9 and TRBJ2-4; D unresolved. The CDR3 is 14 residues long. The ends were cut back, 1 base at V and 8 bases at J, with 12 bases in the middle. CDR1 and CDR2 from the germline V gene are SEHNR and FQNEAQ (reference sequence).

By share, this clone ranks as medium-sized. The genes are TRBV28 and TRBJ1-5; D is possibly TRBD1 (5 bases). The CDR3 is 13 residues long. Germline CDR1 MDHEN, CDR2 SYDVKM. V lost 11 bases to trimming and J lost 4 bases, with 15 bases between them. CDR3 in DNA: TGTGCCGTCAACCCCCAGGGAAATCAGCCCCAGCATTTT. Residues: CAVNPQGNQPQHF.

V and J are TRBV5-1 and TRBJ1-3; D unclear. CDR1 is SGHRS and CDR2 is YFSETQ in the germline V gene. The CDR3 spans 17 residues. V lost 0 bases, J lost 0 bases, and 13 bases lay in between. CDR3 nucleotide sequence: TGCGCCAGCAGCTTGGCTGTTGCGTCTACCTCTGGAAACACCATATATTTT. Translating gives CASSLAVASTSGNTIYF.

Only a few counts were recorded for this clone. CDR3 coding DNA: TGTGCCAGCAGCTTAACAGGGCCCCATCAGCCCCAGCATTTT. This sequence encodes CASSLTGPHQPQHF. This chain uses TRBV11-2 with TRBJ1-5; perhaps TRBD1 as D (6 bases). Between the trimmed V and J ends, which lost 2 bases and 5 bases, there was a span of 10 bases. CDR3 size: 14 residues. Germline V lookup: CDR1 SGHAT, CDR2 FQNNGV. Full variable domain (outside the CDR3, taken from reference TRBV11-2 and TRBJ1-5): EAGVAQSPRYKIIEKRQSVAFWCNPISGHATLYWYQQILGQGPKLLIQFQNNGVVDDSQLPKDRFSAERLKGVDSTLKIQPAKLEDSAVYLCASSLTGPHQPQHFGDGTRLSIL.

This clone has only one observation. This rearrangement joins TRBV5-5 to TRBJ2-1; D perhaps matches TRBD1 (6 bases). Trimming stripped 1 base from V and 6 bases from J, with 8 bases between. This CDR3 has 13 residues. Germline assignment: CDR1 SGHKS and CDR2 YYEKEE (reference sequence). CDR3 sequence: CASSLPGANEQFF. The CDR3 DNA reads TGTGCCAGCAGCTTGCCAGGGGCCAATGAGCAGTTCTTC.

The CDR3 DNA is TGTGCCAGCAGCACCGGGGGGCGCGGATATGGCTACACCTTC. Encoded protein: CASSTGGRGYGYTF. The chain employs TRBV7-8 and TRBJ1-2; weak D call: TRBD1 (6 bases). CDR3 size: 14 residues. Germline V gene data show CDR1 as SGHVS and CDR2 as FQNEAQ. Trimming pared 5 bases from V and 5 bases from J, leaving 15 bases between.

The J gene is TRBJ2-2, the V gene TRBV21-1; TRBD1, the D gene given by the table, was not confirmed from the DNA. TRBV21-1 is a pseudogene. The CDR3 loop spans 17 amino acids. The CDR3 here is CASRPPWPGTNTGELFF. CDR3 bases: TGTGCCAGCAGACCCCCCTGGCCAGGGACGAACACCGGGGAGCTGTTTTTT.